This section outlines one TCR beta chain sequence together with its context. Its cognate antigen is unknown. The germline V and J ends were trimmed by 1 base and 3 bases, with 9 bases remaining between them. This CDR3 region has 15 residues. Germline values: CDR1 LNHNV, CDR2 YYDKDF (reference sequence). These data come from a study of cytomegalovirus exposure and HLA in healthy donors. Points from the study as a whole: Sequencing depth across donors, presence/absence analyses assumed, was roughly uniform.

PCR was performed using 60 Vbeta and 13 Jbeta primers. Some clones are missing from TCRdb's copy, which holds only in-frame ones; the method was immunoSEQ multiplex PCR. The profile shows approximately 120,000 clones, 60% to 85% of them singletons. The sequenced sample was PBMCs. The clonotype originates from a woman between 40 and 55 years old in good health and CMV-seronegative. V gene TRBV15 combines with J gene TRBJ1-4; D not resolved. This CDR3 reads CATSRGQLANEKLFF. CDR3 nucleotide sequence: TGTGCCACCAGCAGAGGCCAGCTAGCTAATGAAAAACTGTTTTTT.